These 22 T cell receptor beta chains were sequenced from one sample in a study of Tregs in tolerant kidney transplant recipients. Clones were read by immunoSEQ multiplex PCR, and TCRdb kept only the in-frame ones, dropping some. The sample includes 90,000 to 130,000 clones, around 90% of them seen just once. The sequenced sample was CD4+ T cells from blood, obtained before the transplant. These receptors originate from a human donor who received a combined kidney and bone marrow transplant.

The V call is TRBV6-5, the J call TRBJ1-2; 8 nucleotides line up with TRBD1. The CDR3 length is 15 residues. Trimming at V came to 7 bases and at J to 4 bases, leaving 11 bases not matched to a gene. Germline CDR1 and CDR2: MNHEY and SVGAGI. The CDR3 DNA follows: TGTGCCAGCACCCTGGACAGGGCGATAGGCTATGGCTACACCTTC. This translates into CASTLDRAIGYGYTF.

V and J are TRBV7-2 and TRBJ2-7; 12 nucleotides align to TRBD1. Losses at the gene ends were 2 bases for V and 7 bases for J; bases not matched to a gene: 6. The CDR3 runs 15 residues. Germline V CDR1 and CDR2: SGHTA, FQGNSA. CDR3 DNA: TGTGCCAGCAGCTTAAGGGGACAGGGGGCGGGGGAGCAGTACTTC. As protein: CASSLRGQGAGEQYF.

This sequence joins TRBV18 and TRBJ2-5; TRBD2 might be the D (5 bases). This CDR3 is 11 amino acids long. Trimming pared 6 bases from V and 5 bases from J, leaving 7 bases between. The germline CDR1 and CDR2 sequences are KGHSH and LQKENI. CDR3 sequence (DNA): TGTGCCAGCTCGTCGGGGGAGACCCAGTACTTC. Its protein product is CASSSGETQYF.

The CDR3 reads CASTLSTGTGNTIYF. CDR3 in DNA: TGCGCCAGCACCCTCTCGACAGGGACTGGAAACACCATATATTTT. The chain links TRBV10-1 to TRBJ1-3, with 7 bases lining up with TRBD1. CDR1 and CDR2 from the germline V gene are WNHNN and SYGVQD (reference sequence). The V and J ends lost 7 bases and 2 bases, in that order; junction bases with no gene match: 8. The CDR3 length is 15 residues.

The J gene is TRBJ1-2, the V gene TRBV5-6; 8 positions match TRBD1. The J segment lost 4 bases and the V segment lost 0 bases, leaving 5 bases of the junction unmatched. The CDR3 loop spans 15 amino acids. Germline CDR1 and CDR2: SGHDT and YYEEEE. The CDR3 DNA reads as TGTGCCAGCAGCTTGGTCCCAGGGGGCAGCTATGGCTACACCTTC. This sequence encodes CASSLVPGGSYGYTF.

The chain has TRBV4-3 and TRBJ2-1; TRBD2 matches 9 bases. Germline CDR1 is LGHNA and CDR2 is YSLEER. The V and J ends lost 0 bases and 7 bases, in that order; junction bases with no gene match: 13. CDR3 size: 18 residues. As DNA, the CDR3 is TGCGCCAGCAGCCAAGATATACACGTGGCTAGCGGGATGAATGAGCAGTTCTTC. It is translated as CASSQDIHVASGMNEQFF.

This clone was observed a handful of times. This chain joins TRBV7-2 and TRBJ2-7; no reliable D call. Germline CDR1 reads SGHTA; CDR2 reads FQGNSA. CDR3 size: 14 residues. The ends were cut back, 2 bases at V and 0 bases at J, with 8 bases in the middle. DNA of the CDR3: TGTGCCAGCAGCTTATCGGTAAACTCCTACGAGCAGTACTTC. Protein sequence: CASSLSVNSYEQYF. Variable domain in full (rest from reference TRBV7-2 and TRBJ2-7): GAGVSQSPSNKVTEKGKDVELRCDPISGHTALYWYRQSLGQGLEFLIYFQGNSAPDKSGLPSDRFSAERTGGSVSTLTIQRTQQEDSAVYLCASSLSVNSYEQYFGPGTRLTVT.

The chain uses TRBV11-1 and TRBJ1-1; possible D gene TRBD1, 6 bases. CDR3 size: 12 residues. Trimming cost V 2 bases and J 11 bases, with 12 bases left between them. Germline values: CDR1 SGHAT, CDR2 FQDESV (reference sequence). The CDR3 DNA is TGTGCCAGCAGCTTATTGGGGGCTTGGGCTTTCTTT. It codes for CASSLLGAWAFF.

The chain recombines TRBV7-6 with TRBJ2-7; a weak D match, TRBD1 (5 bases). Trimming removed 3 bases from V and 5 bases from J, with 14 bases in between. Germline V CDR1 and CDR2: SGHVS, FNYEAQ. The CDR3 is 14 amino acids. Here the CDR3 DNA reads TGTGCCAGCAGCTTCCAGGGCAAAACCCACGAGCAGTACTTC. Translation: CASSFQGKTHEQYF.

V usage is TRBV6-1 and J usage is TRBJ2-1, with 8 bases that match TRBD1. CDR1 MNHNS and CDR2 SASEGT come from the germline V gene. There are 13 residues in the CDR3. V shed 6 bases and J 8 bases; nucleotides not matched to a gene: 6. The CDR3 is CASRLDRVDEQFF. CDR3 nucleotide sequence: TGTGCCAGCAGGCTGGACAGGGTCGATGAGCAGTTCTTC.

V and J are TRBV6-6 and TRBJ2-6; a possible D gene is TRBD1 (6 bases). The CDR3 totals 16 residues. The V and J ends lost 5 bases and 4 bases respectively, with 15 bases between them. Per the germline V gene, CDR1 is MNHNY and CDR2 is SVGAGI (reference sequence). The CDR3, as DNA: TGTGCCAGCAGTACTAGACAGGTGGTAGGGGCCAACGTCCTGACTTTC. It encodes CASSTRQVVGANVLTF.

The chain joins TRBV6-5 to TRBJ1-2, with D possibly matching TRBD1 (5 bases). V was clipped by 5 bases and J by 4 bases, with 17 bases between them. This CDR3 is 15 amino acids long. Germline V gene lookup returns CDR1 MNHEY and CDR2 SVGAGI. Here the CDR3 reads CASSRDLKEGYGYTF. DNA of the CDR3: TGTGCCAGCAGTCGGGACCTCAAGGAGGGCTATGGCTACACCTTC.

The chain carries TRBV19 and TRBJ1-2; D is ambiguous. V gave up 7 bases and J gave up 4 bases, with 16 bases separating them. CDR3 size: 14 residues. In germline, CDR1 is LNHDA, CDR2 SQIVND (reference sequence). The DNA of the CDR3 is TGTGCCAGTACCAATGGACTATCTGTCTATGGCTACACCTTC. Protein: CASTNGLSVYGYTF.

V and J are TRBV7-9 and TRBJ2-7; TRBD1 is a possible D gene (6 bases). Germline V CDR1 and CDR2: SEHNR, FQNEAQ (reference sequence). The CDR3 totals 13 residues. V dropped 5 bases and J dropped 5 bases, with 13 bases sitting between them. The CDR3 sequence: CASSQTTGNEQYF. The CDR3 DNA reads as TGTGCCAGCAGCCAAACCACAGGGAACGAGCAGTACTTC.

This sequence joins TRBV29-1 and TRBJ2-2; no clear D. Germline CDR1 SQVTM, CDR2 ANQGSEA. The CDR3 extends over 14 amino acids. V was clipped by 4 bases and J by 1 base, with 10 bases between them. The CDR3 protein is CSVVATMNTGELFF. CDR3 DNA sequence: TGCAGCGTTGTCGCGACAATGAACACCGGGGAGCTGTTTTTT.

The V and J genes are TRBV11-2 and TRBJ2-3; D gene ambiguous. CDR3 length equals 14 residues. CDR1 is SGHAT, CDR2 FQNNGV, per germline. Trimming cost V 3 bases and J 0 bases, with 7 bases left between them. The CDR3 reads CASSLILSTDTQYF. CDR3 DNA sequence: TGTGCCAGCAGCTTGATACTGAGCACAGATACGCAGTATTTT.

The rearrangement links TRBV28 to TRBJ2-5, with 7 bases aligning to TRBD1. The trim removed 3 bases at V and 4 bases at J, leaving 5 bases unmatched. The CDR3 totals 14 residues. Germline assignment: CDR1 MDHEN and CDR2 SYDVKM. CDR3 nucleotides: TGTGCCAGCAGTTTGTTTGAGGGGGCAGAGACCCAGTACTTC. Translating it yields CASSLFEGAETQYF.

The rearrangement links TRBV2 to TRBJ2-1; D may be TRBD2 (6 bases). In germline, CDR1 is SNHLY, CDR2 FYNNEI. V was pared by 6 bases and J by 0 bases, with 15 bases between. CDR3 size: 16 residues. The CDR3 reads CASRRPSASSYNEQFF. The CDR3 coding sequence is TGTGCCAGCAGAAGACCTAGCGCCAGCTCCTACAATGAGCAGTTCTTC.

The rearrangement uses TRBV6-1 and TRBJ2-1, with 8 positions matching TRBD2. The CDR3 is 13 residues long. J gave up 6 bases and V 7 bases, and 5 bases lay outside the gene matches. Germline values: CDR1 MNHNS, CDR2 SASEGT. CDR3 protein: CASTTSAGNEQFF. The DNA of the CDR3 is TGTGCCAGCACGACTAGCGCTGGCAATGAGCAGTTCTTC.

The J gene is TRBJ1-1, the V gene TRBV6-4, with no clear D. This CDR3 spans 13 amino acids. Germline V gene sequence: CDR1 MRHNA, CDR2 SNTAGT. V gave up 2 bases and J gave up 0 bases, with 4 bases separating them. The DNA of the CDR3 is TGTGCCAGCAGTGACGAGGTGAACACTGAAGCTTTCTTT. Amino acid sequence: CASSDEVNTEAFF.

The genes are TRBV6-1 and TRBJ1-5; 10 bases match TRBD1. The ends lost 7 bases at V and 7 bases at J; junction bases unmatched: 10. This CDR3 is 15 amino acids long. Germline V gene sequence: CDR1 MNHNS, CDR2 SASEGT. The CDR3 DNA reads as TGTGCCAGCAACATAGGACAGGGGGGGGGACAGCCCCAGCATTTT. Translating gives CASNIGQGGGQPQHF.

This clone was counted once. CDR3 bases: TGTGCCAGCAGCCCGCCAGAAGGGGCGAGTAGTACGCAGTATTTT. It encodes CASSPPEGASSTQYF. The gene calls are TRBV7-6 and TRBJ2-3; a weak D match, TRBD1 (5 bases). The germline CDR1 and CDR2 sequences are SGHVS and FNYEAQ. The ends were cut back, 5 bases at V and 8 bases at J, with 20 bases in the middle. CDR3 length: 15 residues.